This entry lists 25 T cell receptor beta chains sequenced from one sample in a study of blood T cell repertoires in COVID-19 (TCRdb year 2020). The library relied on the immunoSEQ multiplex PCR assay. Imported from immuneACCESS, the table was reduced by TCRdb to in-frame sequences with V and J called. These copies leave out some clones; in studies compared against another copy, an unresolved V gene accounts for under half, and the cause of the remainder is not known. A total of some 250,000 clones appear in this sample, approximately 85% of them only once. Under 2.5% of the sample goes to the ten largest clones. The sample consisted of PBMCs or T cells enriched from blood (not recorded which). These receptors were obtained from a woman in her forties or fifties who had recovered from COVID-19.

The chain carries TRBV7-9 and TRBJ2-5, with D tentatively TRBD2 (5 bases). Germline V gene data show CDR1 as SEHNR and CDR2 as FQNEAQ (reference sequence). V shed 3 bases and J shed 4 bases, with 9 bases lying between them. The CDR3 has 13 amino acids. DNA of the CDR3: TGTGCCAGCAGCTTCGCCGCGGGAGAGACCCAGTACTTC. Protein product: CASSFAAGETQYF. Full variable domain (remainder filled in from reference TRBV7-9 and TRBJ2-5): DTGVSQNPRHKITKRGQNVTFRCDPISEHNRLYWYRQTLGQGPEFLTYFQNEAQLEKSRLLSDRFSAERPKGSFSTLEIQRTEQGDSAMYLCASSFAAGETQYFGPGTRLLVL.

This chain links TRBV9 with TRBJ2-1; the match to TRBD2 covers 13 bases. The germline V gene has CDR1 SGDLS and CDR2 YYNGEE. The length of the CDR3 is 15 residues. J gave up 8 bases and V 3 bases, and 5 bases lay outside the gene matches. CDR3 DNA sequence: TGTGCCAGCAGCGACGGACTAGCGGGAGTACATGAGCAGTTCTTC. It is translated as CASSDGLAGVHEQFF.

This CDR3 is CASSPQGMITYNEQFF. The CDR3, as DNA: TGCGCCAGCAGCCCTCAGGGGATGATCACCTACAATGAGCAGTTCTTC. This rearrangement joins TRBV5-1 to TRBJ2-1, with D maybe TRBD1 (6 bases). Germline V CDR1 and CDR2: SGHRS, YFSETQ. This CDR3 comprises 16 residues. V lost 4 bases, J lost 2 bases, and 16 bases lay in between.

The chain employs TRBV3-1 (or the pseudogene TRBV3-2) and TRBJ2-3, with 11 bases lining up with TRBD2. J lost 1 base, V lost 3 bases, and 9 bases had no gene match. CDR1 and CDR2 (germline): LGHDT, YNNKEL (reference sequence). The CDR3 spans 18 residues. The CDR3 DNA sequence: TGTGCCAGCAGCCACCTTCTAGCGGGAGGTCGGCGCACAGATACGCAGTATTTT. This gives the protein CASSHLLAGGRRTDTQYF.

This clone was recorded only once. The V call is TRBV18, the J call TRBJ2-5; D gene unclear. The germline CDR1 and CDR2 sequences are KGHSH and LQKENI. Between the trimmed V and J ends, which lost 4 bases and 3 bases, there was a span of 15 bases. There are 15 residues in the CDR3. The CDR3 reads CASSLAYGSKETQYF. DNA for the CDR3: TGTGCCAGCTCACTCGCCTACGGGTCGAAAGAGACCCAGTACTTC.

The chain joins TRBV7-2 to TRBJ2-4, with a tentative D call TRBD2 (5 bases). The CDR3 spans 17 residues. From germline, CDR1 is SGHTA and CDR2 FQGNSA. Trimming pared 4 bases from V and 10 bases from J, leaving 26 bases between. CDR3 region: CASSSYITLGSTGIQYF. The CDR3 DNA is TGTGCCAGCAGCTCCTACATAACACTAGGGAGTACTGGTATTCAGTACTTC.

V usage is TRBV7-9 and J usage is TRBJ1-5; D is possibly TRBD1 (6 bases). The CDR3 totals 14 residues. V lost 5 bases and J 0 bases, leaving 8 bases between the germline ends. Germline V gene lookup returns CDR1 SEHNR and CDR2 FQNEAQ (reference sequence). CDR3 loop: CASSPQGSNQPQHF. CDR3 bases: TGTGCCAGCAGCCCACAGGGTAGCAATCAGCCCCAGCATTTT.

The chain has TRBV10-3 and TRBJ2-1; TRBD2 agrees at 13 bases. There are 17 residues in the CDR3. Losses at the gene ends were 7 bases for V and 6 bases for J; bases not matched to a gene: 12. Germline V gene sequence: CDR1 ENHRY, CDR2 SYGVKD. This chain's CDR3 is CAIKPGLAGRAGNEQFF. The CDR3 nucleotides are TGTGCCATCAAACCGGGACTAGCGGGAAGGGCTGGCAATGAGCAGTTCTTC.

This clone was detected only a few times. This chain links TRBV12-3 or TRBV12-4 with TRBJ2-3, with 9 bases fitting TRBD1. V lost 10 bases and J lost 5; bases outside the gene matches: 4. This CDR3 has 12 residues. The CDR3 here is CAIDRGGDTQYF. The CDR3 region has the DNA TGTGCCATTGACAGGGGGGGAGATACGCAGTATTTT.

V and J are TRBV5-1 and TRBJ2-3, with no clear D. The V end lost 0 bases, the J end lost 0 bases, and 11 bases lay between the germline ends. Germline-derived CDR1 and CDR2 are SGHRS and YFSETQ. The CDR3 loop spans 16 amino acids. The CDR3 loop reads CASSLGRLPSTDTQYF. In DNA, the CDR3 is TGCGCCAGCAGCTTGGGCAGGCTTCCAAGCACAGATACGCAGTATTTT.

The J gene is TRBJ1-2, the V gene TRBV18; D not certain. Per germline, CDR1 KGHSH and CDR2 LQKENI. The CDR3 runs 17 residues. Deletions cut 3 bases from V and 7 bases from J, with 24 bases between. CDR3 DNA sequence: TGTGCCAGCTCACCGGCTGTCCCCCGGGTTTCCCTTGGTGGCTACACCTTC. Amino acid sequence: CASSPAVPRVSLGGYTF.

This chain connects TRBV30 to TRBJ2-7; 7 nucleotides line up with TRBD2. V lost 8 bases, J lost 2 bases, and 15 bases stayed unmatched. The CDR3 extends over 15 amino acids. In germline, CDR1 is GTSNPN, CDR2 SVGIG (reference sequence). The CDR3 here is CAARGLREPTYEQYF. As DNA, the CDR3 is TGTGCCGCGAGGGGCCTGCGGGAGCCTACCTACGAGCAGTACTTC.

This sequence joins TRBV18 and TRBJ1-2, with 10 bases fitting TRBD1. Germline V gives CDR1 KGHSH, CDR2 LQKENI. There are 15 residues in the CDR3. V was pared by 4 bases and J by 4 bases, with 6 bases of the junction left unmatched. The CDR3 is CASSRQTGGGYGYTF. The CDR3 DNA is TGTGCCAGCTCACGCCAGACAGGGGGCGGCTATGGCTACACCTTC.

The V and J genes are TRBV20-1 and TRBJ2-2, with 13 bases aligning to TRBD2. V shed 3 bases and J 0 bases; nucleotides not matched to a gene: 7. There are 18 residues in the CDR3. The V gene's germline CDR1 is DFQATT and CDR2 SNEGSKA (reference sequence). As DNA, the CDR3 is TGCAGTGCTAGTCAAACTAGCGGGAGGGTTGCGAACACCGGGGAGCTGTTTTTT. This sequence encodes CSASQTSGRVANTGELFF.

The chain employs TRBV5-1 and TRBJ1-3; maybe TRBD1 (5 bases). In germline, CDR1 is SGHRS, CDR2 YFSETQ. V dropped 0 bases and J dropped 4 bases, with 11 bases sitting between them. The CDR3 is 15 amino acids. The CDR3, as DNA: TGCGCCAGCAGCTTGGCACAGGTCGGGGGAAACACCATATATTTT. Amino acids: CASSLAQVGGNTIYF. Combining the CDR3 with reference TRBV5-1 and TRBJ1-3 gives the whole variable domain KAGVTQTPRYLIKTRGQQVTLSCSPISGHRSVSWYQQTPGQGLQFLFEYFSETQRNKGNFPGRFSGRQFSNSRSEMNVSTLELGDSALYLCASSLAQVGGNTIYFGEGSWLTVV.

CDR3 sequence (DNA): TGCGCCAGCAGCCGAGGACAAGAGACCCAGTACTTC. Amino acids: CASSRGQETQYF. V is TRBV5-1 and J is TRBJ2-5; D call uncertain. In germline, CDR1 is SGHRS, CDR2 YFSETQ. The CDR3 is 12 amino acids. V was cut by 4 bases and J by 2 bases, with 6 bases left in between. Complete variable domain (other parts from reference TRBV5-1 and TRBJ2-5): KAGVTQTPRYLIKTRGQQVTLSCSPISGHRSVSWYQQTPGQGLQFLFEYFSETQRNKGNFPGRFSGRQFSNSRSEMNVSTLELGDSALYLCASSRGQETQYFGPGTRLLVL.

In its sample, this clone was seen a few times. The genes are TRBV7-3 and TRBJ2-2; D remains ambiguous. The germline CDR1 and CDR2 sequences are SGHTA and FQGTGA. The CDR3 sequence is 14 residues long. Trimming took off 2 bases at V and 6 bases at J, with 10 bases between the two ends. CDR3 protein: CASSLFSGPGELFF. CDR3 nucleotide sequence: TGTGCCAGCAGCTTATTTTCGGGTCCCGGGGAGCTGTTTTTT.

This sequence joins TRBV11-2 and TRBJ1-1; 7 positions match TRBD1. Germline CDR1 reads SGHAT; CDR2 reads FQNNGV. CDR3 length: 17 residues. J was trimmed by 0 bases and V by 5 bases; bases with no gene match: 12. CDR3 in DNA: TGTGCCAGCAGCAAGAGGACAGGCGGAGTGATGAACACTGAAGCTTTCTTT. It yields the protein CASSKRTGGVMNTEAFF.

This chain links TRBV18 with TRBJ2-5; the match to TRBD2 covers 13 bases. The CDR3 contains 15 residues. V lost 6 bases, J lost 5 bases, and 6 bases stayed unmatched. Germline V gene lookup returns CDR1 KGHSH and CDR2 LQKENI. The CDR3 nucleotides read TGTGCCAGCTCCGGCGGACTAGCGGGAGCCGAGACCCAGTACTTC. This gives the protein CASSGGLAGAETQYF. The full variable domain, in which reference TRBV18 and TRBJ2-5 provide the parts outside the CDR3, is NAGVMQNPRHLVRRRGQEARLRCSPMKGHSHVYWYRQLPEEGLKFMVYLQKENIIDESGMPKERFSAEFPKEGPSILRIQQVVRGDSAAYFCASSGGLAGAETQYFGPGTRLLVL.

This chain links TRBV7-3 with TRBJ1-1, with 9 bases identical to TRBD1. The CDR3 totals 14 residues. Germline CDR1 SGHTA, CDR2 FQGTGA. After removal of 0 bases from V and 10 bases from J, the junction contained 6 bases not matched to a gene. The CDR3 region has the DNA TGTGCCAGCAGCTTAACGGGACAGGGTTCGACAGCTTTCTTT. It yields the protein CASSLTGQGSTAFF.

The V call is TRBV11-2, the J call TRBJ2-6, with a weak D call TRBD1 (5 bases). There are 18 residues in the CDR3. The V and J ends lost 7 bases and 3 bases respectively, with 22 bases between them. CDR1 is SGHAT and CDR2 is FQNNGV in the germline V gene. The CDR3 region is CASTHLGILRDGANVLTF. The CDR3 bases are TGTGCCAGCACCCACCTGGGGATCCTCAGGGATGGGGCCAACGTCCTGACTTTC.

The rearrangement uses TRBV24-1 and TRBJ1-1, with unresolved D. From germline, CDR1 is KGHDR and CDR2 SFDVKD. V was shortened by 1 base and J by 4 bases, with 6 bases between the two germline ends. The CDR3 is 13 amino acids. DNA for the CDR3: TGTGCCACCAGTGATTTCGGGAGCACTGAAGCTTTCTTT. This gives the protein CATSDFGSTEAFF.

The chain combines TRBV3-1 (or the pseudogene TRBV3-2) with TRBJ2-7; 7 nucleotides align to TRBD2. Per the germline V gene, CDR1 is LGHDT and CDR2 is YNNKEL (reference sequence). The CDR3 length is 16 residues. The V segment lost 1 base and the J segment 0 bases; nucleotides outside the gene matches: 6. CDR3 region: CASSQGVGGSSYEQYF. Here the CDR3 DNA reads TGTGCCAGCAGCCAAGGCGTAGGCGGGAGCTCCTACGAGCAGTACTTC.

V is TRBV29-1 and J is TRBJ2-3, with 7 bases fitting TRBD1. Trimming at V came to 4 bases and at J to 0 bases, leaving 4 bases not matched to a gene. This CDR3 contains 14 residues. Germline V lookup: CDR1 SQVTM, CDR2 ANQGSEA. CDR3 protein: CSVVGTASTDTQYF. CDR3 coding DNA: TGCAGCGTTGTTGGGACAGCGAGCACAGATACGCAGTATTTT.

This chain joins TRBV6-2 or TRBV6-3 and TRBJ2-7; a possible D gene is TRBD1 (6 bases). V was trimmed by 2 bases and J by 7 bases, leaving 21 bases between them. There are 16 residues in the CDR3. From germline, CDR1 is MNHEY and CDR2 SVGEGT. CDR3 coding DNA: TGTGCCAGCAGTTACCAGGGGTTTAAGGGGCAAAGGGAGCAGTACTTC. Its protein product is CASSYQGFKGQREQYF.